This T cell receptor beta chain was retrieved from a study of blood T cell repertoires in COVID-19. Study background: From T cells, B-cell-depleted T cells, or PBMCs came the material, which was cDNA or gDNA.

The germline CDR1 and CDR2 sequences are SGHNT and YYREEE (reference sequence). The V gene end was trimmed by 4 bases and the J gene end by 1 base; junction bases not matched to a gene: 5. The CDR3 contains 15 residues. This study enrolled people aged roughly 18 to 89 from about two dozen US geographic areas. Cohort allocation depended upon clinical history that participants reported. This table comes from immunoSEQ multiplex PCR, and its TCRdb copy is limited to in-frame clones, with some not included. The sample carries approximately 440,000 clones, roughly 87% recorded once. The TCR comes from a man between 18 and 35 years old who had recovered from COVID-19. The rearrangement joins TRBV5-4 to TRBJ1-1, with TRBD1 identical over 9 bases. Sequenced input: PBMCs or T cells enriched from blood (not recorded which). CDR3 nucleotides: TGTGCCAGCAGCCTTCCACAGGGGGCGAACACTGAAGCTTTCTTT. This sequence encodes CASSLPQGANTEAFF.